What follows describes a single TCR beta chain. As processed by the authors: Counts of nucleated cells, estimated from reference gene primer amplification, were obtained. Only in-frame clones appear in the TCRdb table, and some are missing; sequencing was by immunoSEQ multiplex PCR. V and J calls and clone size are copied from that table; D and trimming were computed from the DNA. The sample includes 150,000 or so clones, approximately 91% of them seen just once. The CDR3 loop spans 14 amino acids. The germline V gene has CDR1 MGHDK and CDR2 SYGVNS. V was cut by 4 bases and J by 6 bases, with 14 bases left in between. These data belong to a study of blood T cell repertoires in COVID-19. About the study: The origin of the acute and convalescent COVID-19 samples was the United States, Italy and Spain. T cells, B-cell-depleted T cells, or PBMCs supplied cDNA or gDNA.

The source material was peripheral blood. The clonotype originates from a man aged 18 to 29 with acute or convalescent COVID-19. The chain employs TRBV25-1 and TRBJ2-3; tentative D call: TRBD1 (6 bases). The CDR3 DNA follows: TGTGCCAGCAGTGCCACCACAGGGCAGGATACGCAGTATTTT. It specifies CASSATTGQDTQYF.